The rows below give T cell receptor beta chains drawn from one sample of a study of cytomegalovirus exposure and HLA in healthy donors. Using immunoSEQ multiplex PCR, the repertoire was profiled, and TCRdb retains in-frame clones only, with some absent. The table records under 150,000 clones, 60% to 80% of them present only once. Material: PBMCs. The receptors derive from a woman in her 50s in good health and CMV-seronegative. CDR3s include the opening cysteine and the closing phenylalanine or tryptophan. Fields, in order: CDR3 protein, CDR3 DNA, clone size, V gene, D gene, J gene. D genes are given only for firm matches. The size field is filled for only some rows; it gives once, few, many or a size class.

CASSFGGPVHEQYF | TGTGCCAGCAGTTTCGGCGGGCCAGTCCACGAGCAGTACTTC | . | TRBV27 | . | TRBJ2-7
CASQTAGKLTDTQYF | TGTGCCAGCCAAACGGCGGGGAAACTCACAGATACGCAGTATTTT | . | TRBV6-6 | . | TRBJ2-3
CASSRTGQRSGNTIYF | TGTGCCAGTAGTAGAACGGGACAGCGCTCTGGAAACACCATATATTTT | . | TRBV19 | TRBD1 | TRBJ1-3
CASNPGGSGTQPQHF | TGTGCCAGCAACCCCGGGGGATCAGGGACGCAGCCCCAGCATTTT | once | TRBV28 | . | TRBJ1-5
CASSLQAGAPGNEQFF | TGTGCCAGCAGCTTACAAGCGGGGGCTCCGGGTAATGAGCAGTTCTTC | . | TRBV7-3 | TRBD2 | TRBJ2-1
CASVPLLGNQPQHF | TGTGCCAGCGTCCCCCTATTGGGCAATCAGCCCCAGCATTTT | . | TRBV2 | . | TRBJ1-5
CASSNRDREAFF | TGTGCCAGCAGCAACCGGGACAGAGAAGCTTTCTTT | . | TRBV7-9 | TRBD1 | TRBJ1-1
CATSRGRGPGYTF | TGTGCCACCTCACGAGGCAGGGGGCCTGGCTACACCTTC | few | TRBV2 | TRBD1 | TRBJ1-2
CASSAAWQNTEAFF | TGTGCCAGCAGCGCTGCTTGGCAGAACACTGAAGCTTTCTTT | . | TRBV5-5 | . | TRBJ1-1
CANSGSFYEQYF | TGCGCCAACAGCGGGAGCTTCTACGAGCAGTACTTC | . | TRBV10-1 | TRBD2 | TRBJ2-7